The TCR beta chain under discussion was sequenced for a study of blood T cell repertoires in COVID-19. Whole-study context: Samples representing acute and convalescent COVID-19 were sourced from the United States, Italy and Spain. The cDNA or gDNA used as material had been derived from T cells, B-cell-depleted T cells, or PBMCs.

Per the authors' pipeline: Reference gene primer amplification yielded estimated nucleated cell counts. TCRdb's copy holds only in-frame clones and misses some; the assay was immunoSEQ multiplex PCR. V, J and clone size were drawn from that table, and D and trimming were deduced from the DNA. The profile shows around 94,000 clones, approximately 91% of them singletons. CDR1 and CDR2 (germline): LGHDT, YNNKEL (reference sequence). Trimming took 5 bases from V and 7 from J; bases not matched to a gene: 8. CDR3 length: 14 amino acids. The chain links TRBV3-1 (or the pseudogene TRBV3-2) to TRBJ2-7; TRBD2 aligns across 10 bases. The material sequenced was peripheral blood. This clonotype originated in a man aged 18 to 35 with acute or convalescent COVID-19. This CDR3 is CASSTSGALREQYF. DNA for the CDR3: TGTGCCAGCAGCACTAGCGGGGCATTAAGGGAGCAGTACTTC.